These 14 T cell receptor beta chains share one sample of origin, sequenced in a study of technical replicates of blood from several donors. Profiled with immunoSEQ multiplex PCR; TCRdb holds only in-frame clones, not every one. The sample comprises about 83,000 clones, about 95% of which are singletons, and under 0.3% rests with the top ten. Specimen: T cells isolated from PBMCs. The receptor source for this set is a human donor in good health.

This chain uses TRBV4-1 with TRBJ2-5; a possible D gene is TRBD2 (5 bases). Germline loops: CDR1 MGHRA, CDR2 YSYEKL. Trimming took 0 bases from V and 5 from J, leaving 13 bases between them. The CDR3 has 15 amino acids. CDR3 protein: CASSQDTGITETQYF. The CDR3 DNA follows: TGCGCCAGCAGCCAAGATACGGGGATTACGGAGACCCAGTACTTC.

This clone has a handful of counts. J is TRBJ1-1 and V is TRBV6-1; 9 bases agree with TRBD1. In germline, CDR1 is MNHNS, CDR2 SASEGT. This CDR3 spans 12 amino acids. With 5 bases clipped from V and 8 bases from J, the junction kept 3 bases outside the gene matches. The CDR3, as DNA: TGTGCCAGCAGTTTCGACAGGGGGGAAGCTTTCTTT. Residues: CASSFDRGEAFF.

The sample holds one count of this clone. The CDR3 DNA follows: TGTGCCAGTAGTGGCAGGGACTATGGCTACACCTTC. Its translation is CASSGRDYGYTF. J is TRBJ1-2 and V is TRBV19; tentatively, D is TRBD1 (5 bases). This CDR3 has 12 amino acids. Germline CDR1 reads LNHDA; CDR2 reads SQIVND (reference sequence). Between the trimmed V and J ends, which lost 5 bases and 3 bases, there was a span of 7 bases.

The rearrangement joins TRBV9 to TRBJ2-5; a weak D match, TRBD2 (5 bases). CDR1 SGDLS and CDR2 YYNGEE come from the germline V gene. The CDR3 covers 14 residues. Trimming pared 0 bases from V and 3 bases from J, leaving 9 bases between. The CDR3 spells CASSVEAREETQYF. As DNA, the CDR3 is TGTGCCAGCAGCGTAGAAGCGAGGGAAGAGACCCAGTACTTC. The variable domain in full, with the rest retrieved from reference TRBV9 and TRBJ2-5, is DSGVTQTPKHLITATGQRVTLRCSPRSGDLSVYWYQQSLDQGLQFLIQYYNGEERAKGNILERFSAQQFPDLHSELNLSSLELGDSALYFCASSVEAREETQYFGPGTRLLVL.

The chain joins TRBV6-5 to TRBJ2-4, with D possibly being TRBD2 (5 bases). With 6 bases removed from V and 9 bases from J, the gap between germline ends came to 15 bases. The CDR3 is made up of 13 amino acids. CDR1 MNHEY and CDR2 SVGAGI come from the germline V gene. CDR3 protein: CASSRTVWGIQYF. The CDR3 nucleotides read TGTGCCAGCAGCAGGACTGTTTGGGGCATTCAGTACTTC.

V usage is TRBV27 and J usage is TRBJ2-7; D perhaps matches TRBD1 (5 bases). This CDR3 contains 12 residues. V lost 4 bases and J 5 bases, leaving 9 bases between the germline ends. In germline, CDR1 is MNHEY, CDR2 SMNVEV (reference sequence). As DNA, the CDR3 is TGTGCCAGCAGTTCCCAGGGCGACGAGCAGTACTTC. This translates into CASSSQGDEQYF.

The chain is built from TRBV6-5 and TRBJ2-2; D might be TRBD1 (6 bases). Germline V lookup: CDR1 MNHEY, CDR2 SVGAGI. The CDR3 has 13 amino acids. V was clipped by 7 bases and J by 4 bases, with 10 bases between them. The chain's CDR3 is CASNEQGTGELFF. CDR3 in DNA: TGTGCCAGCAATGAACAGGGCACCGGGGAGCTGTTTTTT.

This sequence joins TRBV27 and TRBJ1-1; D not certain. CDR1 and CDR2 (germline): MNHEY, SMNVEV (reference sequence). V lost 2 bases and J 1 base, leaving 5 bases between the germline ends. The CDR3 has 13 residues. CDR3 amino acids: CASSLDKNTEAFF. DNA of the CDR3: TGTGCCAGCAGTTTAGACAAGAACACTGAAGCTTTCTTT.

The chain recombines TRBV6-1 with TRBJ1-2; D might be TRBD1 (6 bases). This CDR3 contains 13 residues. The germline V and J ends were trimmed by 6 bases and 8 bases, with 16 bases remaining between them. CDR1 and CDR2 from the germline V gene are MNHNS and SASEGT. The CDR3 reads CASRETGSGGYTF. CDR3 DNA: TGTGCCAGCAGGGAAACAGGGAGTGGGGGCTACACCTTC.

V is TRBV2 and J is TRBJ2-1; TRBD1 is a possible D gene (5 bases). The ends were cut back, 4 bases at V and 2 bases at J, with 12 bases in the middle. This CDR3 region has 15 residues. Germline CDR1 is SNHLY and CDR2 is FYNNEI. This chain's CDR3 is CASSGLQGAYNEQFF. CDR3 sequence (DNA): TGTGCCAGCAGTGGGCTGCAGGGCGCCTACAATGAGCAGTTCTTC.

V is TRBV5-6 and J is TRBJ1-2; D possibly corresponds to TRBD1 (6 bases). V lost 1 base and J lost 3, with 16 bases in between. The CDR3 is 16 residues long. Germline-derived CDR1 and CDR2 are SGHDT and YYEEEE. The CDR3 bases are TGTGCCAGCAGCTTGCGGACAGATAGGGCATACTATGGCTACACCTTC. The encoded protein is CASSLRTDRAYYGYTF.

This clone appeared a single time. This rearrangement joins TRBV28 to TRBJ2-5, with D maybe TRBD1 (5 bases). V shed 3 bases and J shed 5 bases, with 13 bases lying between them. The length of the CDR3 is 14 residues. Germline V lookup: CDR1 MDHEN, CDR2 SYDVKM. CDR3 region: CASSFAGSVETQYF. CDR3 DNA sequence: TGTGCCAGCAGTTTCGCAGGGTCGGTCGAGACCCAGTACTTC.

V is TRBV18 and J is TRBJ2-5, with D tentatively TRBD2 (5 bases). CDR3 length equals 15 residues. The V gene lost 3 bases and the J gene lost 2 bases, with 13 bases spanning the gap. Per germline, CDR1 KGHSH and CDR2 LQKENI. As DNA, the CDR3 is TGTGCCAGCTCACCCTCCGCCCTAGCTCAAGAGACCCAGTACTTC. Its translation: CASSPSALAQETQYF.

The chain links TRBV6-1 to TRBJ1-2, with a weak D call TRBD1 (5 bases). The CDR3 totals 14 residues. V lost 3 bases, J lost 2 bases, and 10 bases lay in between. Germline values: CDR1 MNHNS, CDR2 SASEGT. The CDR3, as DNA: TGTGCCAGCAGTGAGGCGCCAGGGAACTATGGCTACACCTTC. It specifies CASSEAPGNYGYTF.